The 6 T cell receptor beta chains below come from one sample, sequenced in a study of shared clonotypes between healthy human individuals. The protocol was immunoSEQ multiplex PCR, while the TCRdb copy is restricted to in-frame clones and leaves out a portion. The sample consists of millions of clones, 85% to 95% of them appearing once. Sequenced input: naive CD4+ T cells sorted from blood. Subset of the sample: CD45RA+ positively selected. These TCRs come from a man between 18 and 29 years old in good health.

The chain carries TRBV27 and TRBJ2-5; possibly TRBD2 for D (5 bases). Germline assignment: CDR1 MNHEY and CDR2 SMNVEV (reference sequence). This CDR3 spans 14 amino acids. With 6 bases removed from V and 2 bases from J, the gap between germline ends came to 13 bases. The DNA of the CDR3 is TGTGCCAGCAGCTACGAACCGGGACAAGAGACCCAGTACTTC. As protein: CASSYEPGQETQYF.

V is TRBV5-8 and J is TRBJ2-7; tentatively, D is TRBD2 (6 bases). Germline lookup yields CDR1 SGHTS and CDR2 YDEGEE. The CDR3 is 15 residues long. V gave up 2 bases and J gave up 3 bases, with 15 bases separating them. CDR3 loop: CASSLRGWRDYEQYF. The CDR3 DNA is TGTGCCAGCAGCTTACGGGGGTGGAGGGACTACGAGCAGTACTTC. Drawing the rest from reference TRBV5-8 and TRBJ2-7, the complete variable domain is EAGVTQSPTHLIKTRGQQATLRCSPISGHTSVYWYQQALGLGLQFLLWYDEGEERNRGNFPPRFSGRQFPNYSSELNVNALELEDSALYLCASSLRGWRDYEQYFGPGTRLTVT.

V and J are TRBV18 and TRBJ1-1; D not certain. Germline CDR1 reads KGHSH; CDR2 reads LQKENI. The CDR3 runs 17 residues. V was pared by 4 bases and J by 0 bases, with 18 bases between. The CDR3 DNA reads as TGTGCCAGCTCACTCCAGACGCCTCGTACCATGAACACTGAAGCTTTCTTT. Amino acids: CASSLQTPRTMNTEAFF.

The chain recombines TRBV27 with TRBJ2-7, with a tentative D call TRBD2 (6 bases). This CDR3 has 14 residues. CDR1 and CDR2 (germline): MNHEY, SMNVEV (reference sequence). V was pared by 5 bases and J by 4 bases, with 15 bases between. The CDR3 loop reads CASSRMWRDYEQYF. CDR3 in DNA: TGTGCCAGCAGTCGAATGTGGCGGGATTACGAGCAGTACTTC.

This CDR3 is CASSLALALGTDTQYF. CDR3 bases: TGTGCCAGCAGCTTAGCGCTTGCTCTGGGCACAGATACGCAGTATTTT. The V gene is TRBV7-6, the J gene TRBJ2-3; the D is unclear. The ends were cut back, 0 bases at V and 1 base at J, with 11 bases in the middle. Germline loops: CDR1 SGHVS, CDR2 FNYEAQ. The CDR3 runs 16 residues.

The rearrangement links TRBV7-2 to TRBJ1-2, with TRBD1 as a possible D gene (5 bases). The V gene's germline CDR1 is SGHTA and CDR2 FQGNSA. V lost 5 bases and J lost 8, with 15 bases in between. CDR3 length: 13 residues. The CDR3 loop is CASSPGPLEGYTF. The DNA for the CDR3 is TGTGCCAGCAGCCCGGGACCCCTAGAGGGCTACACCTTC.